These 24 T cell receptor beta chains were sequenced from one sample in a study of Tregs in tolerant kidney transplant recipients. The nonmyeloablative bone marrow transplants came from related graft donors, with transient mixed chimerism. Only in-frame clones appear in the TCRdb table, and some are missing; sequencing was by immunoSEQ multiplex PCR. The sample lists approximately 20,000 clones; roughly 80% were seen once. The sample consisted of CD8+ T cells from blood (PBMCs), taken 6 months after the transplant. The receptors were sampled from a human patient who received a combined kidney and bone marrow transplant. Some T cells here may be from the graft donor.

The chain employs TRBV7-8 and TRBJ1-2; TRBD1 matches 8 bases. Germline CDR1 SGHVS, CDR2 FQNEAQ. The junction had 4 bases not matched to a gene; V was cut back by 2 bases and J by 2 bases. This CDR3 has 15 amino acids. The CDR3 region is CASSLRTGSNYGYTF. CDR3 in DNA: TGTGCCAGCAGCTTAAGGACAGGGTCGAACTATGGCTACACCTTC.

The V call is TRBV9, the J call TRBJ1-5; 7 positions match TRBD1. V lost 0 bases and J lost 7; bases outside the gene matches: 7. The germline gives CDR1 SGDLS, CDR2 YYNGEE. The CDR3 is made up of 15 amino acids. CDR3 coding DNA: TGTGCCAGCAGCGTAGGACAGGGCAGAGGGCAGCCCCAGCATTTT. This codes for CASSVGQGRGQPQHF.

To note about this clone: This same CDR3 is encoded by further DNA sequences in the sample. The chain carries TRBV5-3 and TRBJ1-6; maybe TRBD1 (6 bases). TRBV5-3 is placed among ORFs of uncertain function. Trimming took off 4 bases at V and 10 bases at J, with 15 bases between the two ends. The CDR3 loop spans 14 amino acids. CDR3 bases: TGTGCCAGAAGCCCCGGACAGTGTATATCACCCCTCCACTTT. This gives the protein CARSPGQCISPLHF.

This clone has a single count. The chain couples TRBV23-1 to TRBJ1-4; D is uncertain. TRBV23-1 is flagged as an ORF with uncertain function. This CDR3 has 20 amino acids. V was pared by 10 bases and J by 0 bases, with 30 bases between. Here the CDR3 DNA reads TGCGCCACACTACTCCGGGGAGTTATCGTCCCCGGCGCAACTAATGAAAAACTGTTTTTT. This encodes CATLLRGVIVPGATNEKLFF.

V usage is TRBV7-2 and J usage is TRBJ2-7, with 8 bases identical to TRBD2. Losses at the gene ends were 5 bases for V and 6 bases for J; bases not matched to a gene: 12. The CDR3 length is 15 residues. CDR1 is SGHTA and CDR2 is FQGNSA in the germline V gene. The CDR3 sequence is CASSEGRRGDFEQYF. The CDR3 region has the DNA TGTGCCAGCAGCGAGGGGCGGCGGGGGGACTTCGAGCAGTACTTC.

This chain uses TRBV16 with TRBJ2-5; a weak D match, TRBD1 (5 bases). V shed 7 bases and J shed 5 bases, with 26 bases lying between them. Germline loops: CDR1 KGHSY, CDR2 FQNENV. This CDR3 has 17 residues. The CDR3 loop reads CASTAEFEGVRLETQYF. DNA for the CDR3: TGTGCCAGCACCGCCGAATTTGAAGGGGTGAGGTTGGAGACCCAGTACTTC. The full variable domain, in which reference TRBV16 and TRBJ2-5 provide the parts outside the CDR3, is GEEVAQTPKHLVRGEGQKAKLYCAPIKGHSYVFWYQQVLKNEFKFLISFQNENVFDETGMPKERFSAKCLPNSPCSLEIQATKLEDSAVYFCASTAEFEGVRLETQYFGPGTRLLVL.

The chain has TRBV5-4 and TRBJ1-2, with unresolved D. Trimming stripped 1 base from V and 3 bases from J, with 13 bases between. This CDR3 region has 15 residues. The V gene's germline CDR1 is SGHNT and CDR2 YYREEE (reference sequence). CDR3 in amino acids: CASSLPLQADYGYTF. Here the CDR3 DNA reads TGTGCCAGCAGCTTGCCCCTCCAAGCGGACTATGGCTACACCTTC. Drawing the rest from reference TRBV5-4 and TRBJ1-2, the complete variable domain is ETGVTQSPTHLIKTRGQQVTLRCSSQSGHNTVSWYQQALGQGPQFIFQYYREEENGRGNFPPRFSGLQFPNYSSELNVNALELDDSALYLCASSLPLQADYGYTFGSGTRLTVV.

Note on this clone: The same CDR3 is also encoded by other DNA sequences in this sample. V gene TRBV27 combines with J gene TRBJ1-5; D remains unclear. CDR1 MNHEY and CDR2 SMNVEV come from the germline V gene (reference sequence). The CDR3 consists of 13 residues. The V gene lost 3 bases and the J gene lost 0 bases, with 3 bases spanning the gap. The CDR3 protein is CASSFYSNQPQHF. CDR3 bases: TGTGCCAGCAGTTTCTATAGCAATCAGCCCCAGCATTTT.

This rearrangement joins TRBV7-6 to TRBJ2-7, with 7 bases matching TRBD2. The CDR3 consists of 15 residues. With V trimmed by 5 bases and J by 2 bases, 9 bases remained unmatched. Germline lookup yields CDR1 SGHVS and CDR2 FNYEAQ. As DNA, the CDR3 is TGTGCCAGCAGCCCGATAGCGGGCCTAACCTACGAGCAGTACTTC. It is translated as CASSPIAGLTYEQYF. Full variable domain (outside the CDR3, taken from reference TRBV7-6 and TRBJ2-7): GAGVSQSPRYKVTKRGQDVALRCDPISGHVSLYWYRQALGQGPEFLTYFNYEAQQDKSGLPNDRFSAERPEGSISTLTIQRTEQRDSAMYRCASSPIAGLTYEQYFGPGTRLTVT.

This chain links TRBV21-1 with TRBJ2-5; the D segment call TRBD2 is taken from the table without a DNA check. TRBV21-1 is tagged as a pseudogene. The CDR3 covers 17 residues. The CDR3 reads CASSKGNGGRGKETQYF. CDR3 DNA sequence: TGTGCCAGCAGCAAAGGTAATGGCGGGAGGGGGAAAGAGACCCAGTACTTC.

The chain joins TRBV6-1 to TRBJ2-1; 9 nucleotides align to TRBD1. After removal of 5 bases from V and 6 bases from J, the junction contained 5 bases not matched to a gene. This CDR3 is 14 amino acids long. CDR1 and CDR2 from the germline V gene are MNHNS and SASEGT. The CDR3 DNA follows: TGTGCCAGCAGTAACCTGGGACAGGGCAATGAGCAGTTCTTC. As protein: CASSNLGQGNEQFF.

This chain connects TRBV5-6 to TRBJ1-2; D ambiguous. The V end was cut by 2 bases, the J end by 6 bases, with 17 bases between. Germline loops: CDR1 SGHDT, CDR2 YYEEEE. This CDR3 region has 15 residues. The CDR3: CASSLDNQAPHGYTF. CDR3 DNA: TGTGCCAGCAGCTTAGATAATCAGGCCCCACATGGCTACACCTTC. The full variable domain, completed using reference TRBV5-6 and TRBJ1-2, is DAGVTQSPTHLIKTRGQQVTLRCSPKSGHDTVSWYQQALGQGPQFIFQYYEEEERQRGNFPDRFSGHQFPNYSSELNVNALLLGDSALYLCASSLDNQAPHGYTFGSGTRLTVV.

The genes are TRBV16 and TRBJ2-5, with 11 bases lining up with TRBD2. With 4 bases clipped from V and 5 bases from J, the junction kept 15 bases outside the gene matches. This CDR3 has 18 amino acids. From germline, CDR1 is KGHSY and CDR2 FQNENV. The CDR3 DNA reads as TGTGCCAGCAGCCCCGGCGATGGTAGCGGGAGGGCCGGCGAGACCCAGTACTTC. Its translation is CASSPGDGSGRAGETQYF. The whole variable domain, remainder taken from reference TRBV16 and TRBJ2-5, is GEEVAQTPKHLVRGEGQKAKLYCAPIKGHSYVFWYQQVLKNEFKFLISFQNENVFDETGMPKERFSAKCLPNSPCSLEIQATKLEDSAVYFCASSPGDGSGRAGETQYFGPGTRLLVL.

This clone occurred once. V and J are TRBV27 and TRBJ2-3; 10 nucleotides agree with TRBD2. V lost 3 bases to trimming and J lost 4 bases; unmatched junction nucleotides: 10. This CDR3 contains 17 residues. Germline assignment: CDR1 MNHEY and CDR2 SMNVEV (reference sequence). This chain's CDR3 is CASSFTAPSGRADTQYF. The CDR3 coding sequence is TGTGCCAGCAGTTTTACCGCGCCTAGCGGGAGAGCAGATACGCAGTATTTT.

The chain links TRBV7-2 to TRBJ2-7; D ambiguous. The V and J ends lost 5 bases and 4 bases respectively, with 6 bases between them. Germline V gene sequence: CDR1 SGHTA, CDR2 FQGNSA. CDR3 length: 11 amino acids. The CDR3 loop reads CASSPRYEQYF. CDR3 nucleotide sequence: TGTGCCAGCAGCCCTAGATACGAGCAGTACTTC.

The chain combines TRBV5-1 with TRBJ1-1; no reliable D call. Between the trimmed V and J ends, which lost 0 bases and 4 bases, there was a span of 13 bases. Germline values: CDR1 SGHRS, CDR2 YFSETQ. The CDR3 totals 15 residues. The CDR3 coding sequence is TGCGCCAGCAGCTTGGATGGACCCGGGAGCACTGAAGCTTTCTTT. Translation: CASSLDGPGSTEAFF.

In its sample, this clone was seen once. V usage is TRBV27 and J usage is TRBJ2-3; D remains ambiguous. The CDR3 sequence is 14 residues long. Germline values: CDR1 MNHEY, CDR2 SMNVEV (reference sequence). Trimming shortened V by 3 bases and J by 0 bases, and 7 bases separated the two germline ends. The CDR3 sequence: CASSLGPSTDTQYF. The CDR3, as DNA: TGTGCCAGCAGTTTGGGCCCAAGCACAGATACGCAGTATTTT.

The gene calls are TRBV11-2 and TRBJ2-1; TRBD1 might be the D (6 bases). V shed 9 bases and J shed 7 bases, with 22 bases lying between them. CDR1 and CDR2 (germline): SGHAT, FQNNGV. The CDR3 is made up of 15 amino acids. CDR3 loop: CASESYRVSPNEQFF. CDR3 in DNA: TGTGCCAGTGAAAGCTACAGGGTTTCCCCTAATGAGCAGTTCTTC.

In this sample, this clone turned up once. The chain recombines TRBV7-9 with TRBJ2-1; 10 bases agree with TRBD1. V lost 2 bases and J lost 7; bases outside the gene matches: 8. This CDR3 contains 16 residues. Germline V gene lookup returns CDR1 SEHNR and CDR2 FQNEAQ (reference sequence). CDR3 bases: TGTGCCAGCAGCTTATATTGGACAGGGGGTCCGAATGAGCAGTTCTTC. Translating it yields CASSLYWTGGPNEQFF.

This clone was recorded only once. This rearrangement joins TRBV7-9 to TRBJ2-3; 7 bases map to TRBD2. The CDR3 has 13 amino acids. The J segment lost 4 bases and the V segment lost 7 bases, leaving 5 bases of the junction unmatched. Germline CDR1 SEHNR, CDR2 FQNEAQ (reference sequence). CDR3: CASKSGVSDTQYF. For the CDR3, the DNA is TGTGCCAGCAAAAGCGGGGTCTCAGATACGCAGTATTTT.

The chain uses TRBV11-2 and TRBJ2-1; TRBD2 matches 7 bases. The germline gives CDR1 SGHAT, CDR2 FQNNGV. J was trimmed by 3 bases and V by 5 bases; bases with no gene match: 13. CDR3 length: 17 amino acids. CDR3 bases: TGTGCCAGCAGCCCTGATTTAAGCGGGGCCTACTACAATGAGCAGTTCTTC. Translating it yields CASSPDLSGAYYNEQFF.

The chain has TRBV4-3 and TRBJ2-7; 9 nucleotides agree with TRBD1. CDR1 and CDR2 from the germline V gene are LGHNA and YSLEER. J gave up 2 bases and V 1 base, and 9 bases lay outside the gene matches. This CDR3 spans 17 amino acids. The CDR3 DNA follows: TGCGCCAGCAGCCAAGGACCCACAGGGGGCAAACCCTACGAGCAGTACTTC. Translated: CASSQGPTGGKPYEQYF.

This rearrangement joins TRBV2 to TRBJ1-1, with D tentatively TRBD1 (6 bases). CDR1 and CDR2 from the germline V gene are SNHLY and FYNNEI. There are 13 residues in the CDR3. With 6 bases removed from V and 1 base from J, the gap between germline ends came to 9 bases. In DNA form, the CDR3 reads TGTGCCAGCAGATGGACAGAGAACACTGAAGCTTTCTTT. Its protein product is CASRWTENTEAFF.

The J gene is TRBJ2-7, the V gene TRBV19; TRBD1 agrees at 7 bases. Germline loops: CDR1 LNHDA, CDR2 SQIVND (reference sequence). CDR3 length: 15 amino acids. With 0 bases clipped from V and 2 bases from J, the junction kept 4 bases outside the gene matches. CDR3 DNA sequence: TGTGCCAGTAGTATAGATTGGGACAGAGCCTACGAGCAGTACTTC. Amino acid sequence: CASSIDWDRAYEQYF.